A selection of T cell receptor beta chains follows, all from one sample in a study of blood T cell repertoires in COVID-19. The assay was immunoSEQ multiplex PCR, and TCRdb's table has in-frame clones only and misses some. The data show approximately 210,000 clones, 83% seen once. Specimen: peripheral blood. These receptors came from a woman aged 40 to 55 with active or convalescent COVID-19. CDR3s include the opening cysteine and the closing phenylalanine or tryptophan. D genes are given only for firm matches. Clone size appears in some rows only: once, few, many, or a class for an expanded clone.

TGCGCCAGCAGCTTCGGGGGGCTAAACACTGAAGCTTTCTTT CASSFGGLNTEAFF . once TRBJ1-1 TRBV5-1
TGTGCCAGCAGGGACAGGGGTTCGGTTAACACTGAAGCTTTCTTT CASRDRGSVNTEAFF TRBD1 once TRBJ1-1 TRBV6-5
TGCGCCAGCAGCTTGGAGTCGGGGAGGTCGGGTGAGCAGTTCTTC CASSLESGRSGEQFF . once TRBJ2-1 TRBV5-1
TGTGCCAGCAGCCCTTACACCGGGACAAGGGTTTTCTATGGCTACACCTTC CASSPYTGTRVFYGYTF . . TRBJ1-2 TRBV5-8
TGCAGCGTTGAAAGGGGGTGGCAAGAGACCCAGTACTTC CSVERGWQETQYF . . TRBJ2-5 TRBV29-1
TGTGCCGCGGGGGCCCGCACAGATACGCAGTATTTT CAAGARTDTQYF . . TRBJ2-3 TRBV2
TGTGCCAGCAGCCCGAGCGCTTCAGGGGCTAAGGGCTACACCTTC CASSPSASGAKGYTF . . TRBJ1-2 TRBV9
TGTGCCAGCAGCTTACAGCGGTGGGGATCCTACGAGCAGTACTTC CASSLQRWGSYEQYF . . TRBJ2-7 TRBV11-2
TGTGCCACCAGTGAAGTCGGCAGGGTAGACACCGGGGAGCTGTTTTTT CATSEVGRVDTGELFF . . TRBJ2-2 TRBV24-1
TGTGCCAGCAGCTTGGAAGCTCGGCGGTGGAATTACGAGCAGTACTTC CASSLEARRWNYEQYF . once TRBJ2-7 TRBV5-6
TGTGCCAGTATCGGTGACAGGGGATATGGAAACACCATATATTTT CASIGDRGYGNTIYF TRBD1 . TRBJ1-3 TRBV19
TGTGCCAGCAGCAAGGGACTAGCGGGAGTGGAAGAGACCCAGTACTTC CASSKGLAGVEETQYF TRBD2 . TRBJ2-5 TRBV5-4
TGTGCCAGCAGCGGGGCTGGGACAACTGTGGGAGCTTTCTTT CASSGAGTTVGAFF . . TRBJ1-1 TRBV7-9
TGTGCCAGTAGTATACACAGGGGTGCTGAAGCTTTCTTT CASSIHRGAEAFF TRBD1 . TRBJ1-1 TRBV19
TGTGCCAGCAGCGCGGAAACAGGGGGTACACTAAACTATGGCTACACCTTC CASSAETGGTLNYGYTF TRBD1 . TRBJ1-2 TRBV7-9
TGTGCCTGGAGAAGGGACAACGGCCAGCCCCAGCATTTT CAWRRDNGQPQHF . . TRBJ1-5 TRBV30
TGTGCCAGCTGGCAACCGGGACAGGGATCACCCCTCCACTTT CASWQPGQGSPLHF TRBD1 many TRBJ1-6 TRBV3-1/TRBV3-2
TGTGCCAGCAGCTTACGAGCGGGGGAGCTGTTTTTT CASSLRAGELFF . once TRBJ2-2 TRBV7-9
TGTGCCAGTAGTATCGTAGGGGGATCGGGAAACACCATATATTTT CASSIVGGSGNTIYF . . TRBJ1-3 TRBV19
TGTGCCAGCAGCCTCCAGGGGAACAGCGGCACTGAAGCTTTCTTT CASSLQGNSGTEAFF . . TRBJ1-1 TRBV6-5
TGTGCCGGAGAAGGACTAGCGGGCACAGATACGCAGTATTTT CAGEGLAGTDTQYF TRBD2 . TRBJ2-3 TRBV30
TGTGCCAGCAGCCGGGACAGGGGGAATGAGCAGTTCTTC CASSRDRGNEQFF TRBD1 once TRBJ2-1 TRBV7-3
TGTGCCAGCAACCAGGGTACCCATGGCTACACCTTC CASNQGTHGYTF . . TRBJ1-2 TRBV6-6
TGTGCCATCAGTGGGAGCTCGGGGACTAGCGGTAAGACCTACAATGAGCAGTTCTTC CAISGSSGTSGKTYNEQFF TRBD2 once TRBJ2-1 TRBV10-3
TGTGCCAGCAGTTACATAGCGGGTAGCAATCAGCCCCAGCATTTT CASSYIAGSNQPQHF . . TRBJ1-5 TRBV6-5
TGTGCCAGCTCACTTTTGGGGACAGCAAATGAAAAACTGTTTTTT CASSLLGTANEKLFF TRBD1 few TRBJ1-4 TRBV18
TGCAGCGCACGGGACAGATCTGCAACTAATGAAAAACTGTTTTTT CSARDRSATNEKLFF TRBD1 few TRBJ1-4 TRBV29-1
TGTGCCAGCTCTAGGGGGATCATGAACACTGAAGCTTTCTTT CASSRGIMNTEAFF . . TRBJ1-1 TRBV18
TGTGCCAGCAGCTTGGATGGGGGGGCCTACTACGAGCAGTACTTC CASSLDGGAYYEQYF . . TRBJ2-7 TRBV5-5
TGTGCCAGCAGCTTTGAGGACAGGATTACTGAAGCTTTCTTT CASSFEDRITEAFF TRBD1 . TRBJ1-1 TRBV11-3
TGTGCCAGCTCACCACCGAGCGGGACAGGGCTGGCTGAAGCTTTCTTT CASSPPSGTGLAEAFF TRBD1 . TRBJ1-1 TRBV18
TGTGCCAGCAAGGGGGGGCACAACCCTTGGGATAGCAATCAGCCCCAGCATTTT CASKGGHNPWDSNQPQHF . few TRBJ1-5 TRBV2
TGTGCCAGCAGCTCTAATGGACAGGGGGGCACTGAAGCTTTCTTT CASSSNGQGGTEAFF TRBD1 . TRBJ1-1 TRBV27
TGTGCCATCAGTGAGTCGGCGCCGGAGGTAGATGGCTACACCTTC CAISESAPEVDGYTF . . TRBJ1-2 TRBV10-3
TGCGCCAGCAGACCCGGACAAGACAATGAGCAGTTCTTC CASRPGQDNEQFF . . TRBJ2-1 TRBV5-1
TGTGCCATCAGTGGAGGACTGCCCGGGATGACTGAAGCTTTCTTT CAISGGLPGMTEAFF . . TRBJ1-1 TRBV10-3
TGCGCCAGCAGCCGGACAGGGATGGGCAATGAGCAGTTCTTC CASSRTGMGNEQFF TRBD1 . TRBJ2-1 TRBV4-1
TGTGCCAGCAGTTACTCGAGAGAGGGCTACACCTTC CASSYSREGYTF . . TRBJ1-2 TRBV6-6
TGTGCCAGCAGCGTAGTAGGACAAGGACCTCTCCACTTT CASSVVGQGPLHF . many TRBJ1-6 TRBV9
TGCGCCAGCAGCCAAGTCTCAACAGGGTATAACTACAATGAGCAGTTCTTC CASSQVSTGYNYNEQFF . . TRBJ2-1 TRBV4-1
TGCAGTGCTAGTTTTTACGGAGGGATAGCTACCTACAATGAGCAGTTCTTC CSASFYGGIATYNEQFF . . TRBJ2-1 TRBV20-1
TGTGCCACCAGCAGAGTTGACAGGGGGGATTCACCCCTCCACTTT CATSRVDRGDSPLHF TRBD1 . TRBJ1-6 TRBV15
TGTGCCAGCAGCCAAGGACAGGGGCGACACGGGGAAAAACTGTTTTTT CASSQGQGRHGEKLFF TRBD1 . TRBJ1-4 TRBV3-1/TRBV3-2
TGTGCCAGCAGCATCCTAGCGGGAGGGCGGGAGGCAGATACGCAGTATTTT CASSILAGGREADTQYF TRBD2 . TRBJ2-3 TRBV7-9
TGTGCCAGTAGTATAGGTGCACTAAACCTTAACACCGGGGAGCTGTTTTTT CASSIGALNLNTGELFF . . TRBJ2-2 TRBV19
TGTGCCAGCAGTGATCTCGAGGAGACTCGATATGGCTACACCTTC CASSDLEETRYGYTF . . TRBJ1-2 TRBV2
TGCGCCAGCAGCTTGGTAGTACTAGCGGAAGAGACCCAGTACTTC CASSLVVLAEETQYF TRBD2 . TRBJ2-5 TRBV5-1
TGTGCCAGCAGTGGTTTGGGACTAGCGGACACCGGGGAGCTGTTTTTT CASSGLGLADTGELFF TRBD2 . TRBJ2-2 TRBV27
TGTGCCAGCGGCGGAGGGGGGGAGTACGAGCAGTACTTC CASGGGGEYEQYF . . TRBJ2-7 TRBV27
TGTGCCAGCGCCGCGACCGGGTACGAGCAGTACTTC CASAATGYEQYF . . TRBJ2-7 TRBV5-6
TGTGCCAGCAGGTCGGGACAGGCGCTCGGCTACACCTTC CASRSGQALGYTF TRBD1 . TRBJ1-2 TRBV12-3/TRBV12-4
TGCAGTGACAGGGGCCACTATGGCTACACCTTC CSDRGHYGYTF TRBD1 once TRBJ1-2 TRBV20-1
TGTGCCAGCAGCGTTATCCATACTAATGAGCAGTTCTTC CASSVIHTNEQFF . once TRBJ2-1 TRBV9
TGCGCCAGCAGCTTGGTTTCAGGGCTCTACAATGAGCAGTTCTTC CASSLVSGLYNEQFF . . TRBJ2-1 TRBV5-1
TGCGCCAGCAGTGAACTACAGGTCGGTCGGTCGGATACGCAGTATTTT CASSELQVGRSDTQYF . . TRBJ2-3 TRBV10-1
TGTGCCACCAGTAAAGAGGGGGAGATCAATCAGCCCCAGCATTTT CATSKEGEINQPQHF . . TRBJ1-5 TRBV24-1
TGTGCCAGCAGTGAAGCAGGGGGCTTTGAAAAACTGTTTTTT CASSEAGGFEKLFF TRBD1 . TRBJ1-4 TRBV6-1
TGTGCCAGCAGGCCACAGGGGGTCTTTGAAAAACTGTTTTTT CASRPQGVFEKLFF TRBD1 . TRBJ1-4 TRBV7-6